The present TCR beta chain was sequenced within a study of human T cells and chemical hapten exposure. In the authors' workflow: Samples contained a median of around 89,000 TCRs, with a range of about 23,224 to 700,000. TCRdb itself ran the RACE reads through MiXCR, one entry per CDR3 protein. Here the V and J calls rest on TCRdb's processing, not on the authors' analysis. The sample lists around 110,000 distinct CDR3 sequences; about 12% were seen once. Germline CDR1 and CDR2: SGHRS and YFSETQ. V was clipped by 5 bases and J by 3 bases, with 14 bases between them. The CDR3 is made up of 14 amino acids. Time point in this sample: patch test 1, 2 weeks after DPC sensitization. Treatment defined: therapeutic diphenylcyclopropenone sensitization with weekly scalp DPC. Each patch-test visit's blood sample preceded patch application.

The input for sequencing was whole blood, taken in connection with sensitization to the hapten diphenylcyclopropenone (DPC). This clonotype originated in a woman between 50 and 59 years old with alopecia areata. Some clones in this sample may be carry-over from other donors' samples. This chain links TRBV5-1 with TRBJ1-2, with TRBD1 as a possible D gene (5 bases). In DNA, the CDR3 is TGCGCCAGCAGGCCCGGGACGGGAGACTATGGCTACACCTTC. Its translation is CASRPGTGDYGYTF.